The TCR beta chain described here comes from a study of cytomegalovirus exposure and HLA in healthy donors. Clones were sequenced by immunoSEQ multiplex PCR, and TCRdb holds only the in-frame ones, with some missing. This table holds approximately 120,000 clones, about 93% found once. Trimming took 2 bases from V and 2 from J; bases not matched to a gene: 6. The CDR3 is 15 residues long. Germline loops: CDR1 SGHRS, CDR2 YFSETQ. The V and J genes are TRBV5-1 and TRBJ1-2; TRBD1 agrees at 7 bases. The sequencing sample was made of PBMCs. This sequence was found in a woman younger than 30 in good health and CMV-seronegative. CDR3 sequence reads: CASSFGTTGNYGYTF. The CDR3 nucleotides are TGCGCCAGCAGCTTTGGTACGACAGGGAACTATGGCTACACCTTC.